The 18 T cell receptor beta chains in this list originate from one sample, sequenced in a study of regulatory T cells in long-lasting Graves disease. Arm-PCR of CDR3 regions with iRepertoire HTBI primers generated TCR beta libraries. MiXCR was run by TCRdb on the multiplex PCR reads, yielding one entry per CDR3 protein. The data show more than 300,000 distinct CDR3 sequences, around 15% seen once. Documented time point: newly diagnosed GD, antithyroid drugs for less than 3 months. The TCR library was prepared using RNA isolated from PBMCs. Sample: peripheral blood mononuclear cells (PBMCs), taken at new diagnosis, from a patient treated with antithyroid drugs. These receptors were taken from a female donor with Graves disease.

In this sample, this clonotype turned up many times. The rearrangement joins TRBV28 to TRBJ2-1; 10 nucleotides agree with TRBD2. The V and J ends lost 4 bases and 8 bases, in that order; junction bases with no gene match: 8. Germline V gene sequence: CDR1 MDHEN, CDR2 SYDVKM. CDR3 size: 15 residues. CDR3 sequence: CASSSGTSVADEQFF. CDR3 nucleotides: TGTGCCAGCAGTTCGGGGACTAGCGTTGCCGATGAGCAGTTCTTC.

This clonotype was observed a few times. J is TRBJ1-2 and V is TRBV11-2; 7 bases match TRBD1. Germline V gene sequence: CDR1 SGHAT, CDR2 FQNNGV. CDR3 size: 15 residues. After removal of 1 base from V and 8 bases from J, the junction contained 10 bases not matched to a gene. CDR3 region: CASSLGRDSGGGYTF. CDR3 DNA sequence: TGTGCCAGCAGCTTAGGCCGGGACAGCGGGGGCGGCTACACCTTC.

This clonotype was counted ten times or more. V usage is TRBV12-3 or TRBV12-4 and J usage is TRBJ2-3; D remains ambiguous. The CDR3 contains 11 residues. The V end was cut by 8 bases, the J end by 6 bases, with 9 bases between. The CDR3 nucleotides read TGTGCCAGCTTAGGGTCGGATACGCAGTATTTT. This translates into CASLGSDTQYF.

This clonotype was seen repeatedly, ten times or more. The chain has TRBV2 and TRBJ2-1; no clear D. The V and J ends lost 8 bases and 2 bases respectively, with 22 bases between them. Germline-derived CDR1 and CDR2 are SNHLY and FYNNEI. The CDR3 loop spans 17 amino acids. Here the CDR3 reads CASEMSLTERTYNEQFF. CDR3 DNA sequence: TGTGCCAGCGAAATGAGTCTGACCGAACGTACCTACAATGAGCAGTTCTTC.

This clonotype was picked up many times. The genes are TRBV9 and TRBJ1-2, with D maybe TRBD1 (5 bases). V was shortened by 0 bases and J by 8 bases, with 17 bases between the two germline ends. This CDR3 spans 15 amino acids. Germline-derived CDR1 and CDR2 are SGDLS and YYNGEE. The CDR3 region is CASSVVRPGGEGYTF. CDR3 nucleotides: TGTGCCAGCAGCGTAGTCCGGCCTGGGGGTGAAGGCTACACCTTC.

The chain is built from TRBV4-1 and TRBJ1-2; 9 bases fit TRBD1. The CDR3 consists of 16 residues. V dropped 4 bases and J dropped 6; count of bases not matched to a gene: 12. Germline V gene sequence: CDR1 MGHRA, CDR2 YSYEKL. The CDR3 loop is CASSPGQGQVSDGYTF. The CDR3 coding sequence is TGCGCCAGCAGCCCCGGACAGGGGCAAGTTTCTGATGGCTACACCTTC.

This clonotype was detected many times. The rearrangement links TRBV11-2 to TRBJ2-1; D gene ambiguous. The ends were cut back, 3 bases at V and 7 bases at J, with 7 bases in the middle. The germline gives CDR1 SGHAT, CDR2 FQNNGV. This CDR3 has 12 residues. The CDR3 DNA sequence: TGTGCCAGCAGCTTTCTAGGGAATGAGCAGTTCTTC. It encodes CASSFLGNEQFF.

The chain joins TRBV7-9 to TRBJ2-1, with 9 bases aligning to TRBD1. The CDR3 runs to 15 residues. The V and J ends lost 1 base and 7 bases, in that order; junction bases with no gene match: 5. Germline CDR1 is SEHNR and CDR2 is FQNEAQ (reference sequence). The CDR3 protein is CASSLGTGVVNEQFF. In nucleotides, the CDR3 is TGTGCCAGCAGCTTAGGGACAGGGGTGGTAAATGAGCAGTTCTTC.

This chain joins TRBV12-3 or TRBV12-4 and TRBJ2-3, with D perhaps matching TRBD2 (6 bases). This CDR3 region has 14 residues. Trimming took off 5 bases at V and 6 bases at J, with 15 bases between the two ends. CDR3 DNA sequence: TGTGCCAGCAGTCCAAGCCACGGGGGTGATACGCAGTATTTT. Its translation is CASSPSHGGDTQYF.

This clonotype was seen just once. The junction differs from germline at one of its ends, possibly a read error. The gene calls are TRBV28 and TRBJ1-1; 7 bases line up with TRBD1. The V gene's germline CDR1 is MDHEN and CDR2 SYDVKM. CDR3 length equals 14 residues. For the CDR3, the DNA is TGTACCAGCAGTTTACTCAGGGGGAACACTGGAGCTTTCTTT. This encodes CTSSLLRGNTGAFF. The whole variable domain, remainder taken from reference TRBV28 and TRBJ1-1, is DVKVTQSSRYLVKRTGEKVFLECVQDMDHENMFWYRQDPGLGLRLIYFSYDVKMKEKGDIPEGYSVSREKKERFSLILESASTNQTSMYLCTSSLLRGNTGAFFGQGTRLTVV.

This clonotype was counted ten times or more. The chain joins TRBV28 to TRBJ2-3; D call uncertain. Trimming stripped 2 bases from V and 6 bases from J, with 6 bases between. Germline CDR1 and CDR2: MDHEN and SYDVKM. This CDR3 region has 12 residues. The CDR3 loop is CASSLLVDTQYF. CDR3 DNA: TGTGCCAGCAGTTTACTAGTTGATACGCAGTATTTT.

This clonotype was counted ten times or more. The J gene is TRBJ2-1, the V gene TRBV7-9; unclear D gene. Trimming took off 1 base at V and 7 bases at J, with 11 bases between the two ends. This CDR3 is 14 amino acids long. Germline V gene lookup returns CDR1 SEHNR and CDR2 FQNEAQ (reference sequence). Here the CDR3 DNA reads TGTGCCAGCAGCTTAGTGCAGTTAGCAAATGAGCAGTTCTTC. Translation: CASSLVQLANEQFF.

This clonotype was counted at least ten times. The chain joins TRBV20-1 to TRBJ2-7; D is ambiguous. The V gene's germline CDR1 is DFQATT and CDR2 SNEGSKA (reference sequence). The CDR3 is 16 amino acids. V was shortened by 0 bases and J by 1 base, with 16 bases between the two germline ends. The CDR3 is CSARDPGRPLSYEQYF. CDR3 nucleotide sequence: TGCAGTGCTAGAGATCCAGGACGTCCACTTTCCTACGAGCAGTACTTC.

The gene calls are TRBV7-9 and TRBJ2-1; D unresolved. Germline lookup yields CDR1 SEHNR and CDR2 FQNEAQ (reference sequence). V was pared by 2 bases and J by 5 bases, with 7 bases between. CDR3 length: 13 amino acids. The CDR3 region has the DNA TGTGCCAGCAGCTTACGGGCGGACAATGAGCAGTTCTTC. Translated, it gives CASSLRADNEQFF.

The rearrangement joins TRBV6-1 to TRBJ2-2, with 11 bases that match TRBD2. Trimming took 6 bases from V and 1 from J; bases not matched to a gene: 4. Germline V CDR1 and CDR2: MNHNS, SASEGT. The CDR3 is 16 residues long. CDR3 protein: CASRATSGGNTGELFF. CDR3 in DNA: TGTGCCAGCAGAGCAACTAGCGGGGGGAACACCGGGGAGCTGTTTTTT.

The J gene is TRBJ1-4, the V gene TRBV15, with D unclear. Trimming cost V 3 bases and J 0 bases, with 11 bases left between them. The CDR3 has 16 residues. CDR1 LNHNV and CDR2 YYDKDF come from the germline V gene (reference sequence). The CDR3 DNA is TGTGCCACCAGCAGTACCTCAGGTGCAACTAATGAAAAACTGTTTTTT. Protein product: CATSSTSGATNEKLFF.

V gene TRBV12-3 or TRBV12-4 combines with J gene TRBJ1-3, with D possibly TRBD1 on 5 matching bases. V lost 6 bases, J lost 0 bases, and 15 bases lay in between. The CDR3 runs 16 residues. CDR3 sequence: CASRRDRRSSGNTIYF. The CDR3 DNA is TGTGCCAGCAGGAGGGACCGCCGAAGCTCTGGAAACACCATATATTTT.

Ten or more counts support this clonotype. V gene TRBV27 combines with J gene TRBJ1-1; D call uncertain. CDR1 MNHEY and CDR2 SMNVEV come from the germline V gene (reference sequence). V was cut by 6 bases and J by 8 bases, with 10 bases left in between. This CDR3 contains 11 residues. The CDR3 here is CASRKAGEAFF. DNA of the CDR3: TGTGCCAGCAGAAAAGCAGGAGAAGCTTTCTTT.